This is a list of T cell receptor beta chains from one sample in a study of a mutant IDH1 vaccine in newly diagnosed glioma. The protocol was immunoSEQ multiplex PCR, while the TCRdb copy is restricted to in-frame clones and leaves out a portion. This sample has roughly 50,000 clones, with less than 85% found just once. For these TCRs, the target antigens are not known. The sample was PBMCs, taken from a glioma patient whose treatment included an IDH1 peptide vaccine. These receptor sequences come from a woman aged 18-30 years with glioma. Some clones in this sample may be carry-over from other donors' samples. Both conserved end residues are part of each CDR3. D genes are given only for firm matches. For some rows the clone size is stated as once, few or many, or as a class when expanded; others skip it.

V: TRBV14; size: .; D: .; J: TRBJ1-4; CDR3: CASSSYNEKLFF; DNA: TGTGCCAGCAGCAGCTATAATGAAAAACTGTTTTTT
V: TRBV15; size: .; D: .; J: TRBJ2-1; CDR3: CATGRGDNEQFF; DNA: TGTGCCACCGGCCGGGGCGACAATGAGCAGTTCTTC
V: TRBV9; size: .; D: TRBD1; J: TRBJ1-2; CDR3: CASSMDRVDYGYTF; DNA: TGTGCCAGCAGCATGGACAGGGTGGACTATGGCTACACCTTC
V: TRBV7-9; size: .; D: .; J: TRBJ1-4; CDR3: CASSLALLRANEKLFF; DNA: TGTGCCAGCAGCTTAGCCCTCCTCAGGGCTAATGAAAAACTGTTTTTT
V: TRBV29-1; size: .; D: .; J: TRBJ1-3; CDR3: CSVFGENTIYF; DNA: TGCAGCGTTTTCGGGGAAAACACCATATATTTT
V: TRBV25-1; size: few; D: .; J: TRBJ1-5; CDR3: CASKGGLGNQPQHF; DNA: TGTGCCAGCAAGGGGGGGCTTGGCAATCAGCCCCAGCATTTT
V: TRBV19; size: .; D: TRBD2; J: TRBJ2-7; CDR3: CASTKLAGGSYEQYF; DNA: TGTGCCAGTACCAAGCTAGCGGGGGGCTCCTACGAGCAGTACTTC
V: TRBV5-1; size: .; D: TRBD2; J: TRBJ2-1; CDR3: CASSLGSGGYNEQFF; DNA: TGCGCCAGCAGCTTAGGAAGCGGGGGCTACAATGAGCAGTTCTTC
V: TRBV7-2; size: few; D: .; J: TRBJ2-3; CDR3: CASSSGDSFGADTQYF; DNA: TGTGCCAGCAGCTCAGGAGACTCCTTCGGGGCAGATACGCAGTATTTT
V: TRBV19; size: .; D: TRBD1; J: TRBJ1-1; CDR3: CASKGRGRTEAFF; DNA: TGTGCCAGTAAAGGCAGGGGGCGAACTGAAGCTTTCTTT
V: TRBV6-5; size: .; D: TRBD2; J: TRBJ2-5; CDR3: CASSSTSGGSKTQYF; DNA: TGTGCCAGCAGTTCCACTAGCGGGGGATCGAAGACCCAGTACTTC
V: TRBV27; size: .; D: .; J: TRBJ1-6; CDR3: CASSFGGADSPLHF; DNA: TGTGCCAGCAGTTTCGGGGGGGCCGATTCACCCCTCCACTTT
V: TRBV5-1; size: .; D: .; J: TRBJ1-4; CDR3: CASSLSDFPGEKLFF; DNA: TGCGCCAGCAGCTTGTCCGATTTCCCTGGGGAAAAACTGTTTTTT
V: TRBV6-1; size: once; D: .; J: TRBJ1-3; CDR3: CNTGGTDGNTIYF; DNA: TGCAACACCGGTGGGACGGACGGAAACACCATATATTTT
V: TRBV7-9; size: few; D: TRBD2; J: TRBJ2-7; CDR3: CASSGGLAGGYEQYF; DNA: TGTGCCAGCAGCGGAGGACTAGCGGGCGGCTACGAGCAGTACTTC
V: TRBV6-5; size: few; D: TRBD1; J: TRBJ2-7; CDR3: CASTGGTGINYEQYF; DNA: TGTGCCAGCACCGGCGGGACAGGGATAAATTACGAGCAGTACTTC
V: TRBV30; size: .; D: .; J: TRBJ2-5; CDR3: CAWSRSKETQYF; DNA: TGTGCCTGGAGTAGAAGTAAAGAGACCCAGTACTTC
V: TRBV7-6; size: .; D: .; J: TRBJ1-1; CDR3: CASSLGDGGEAFF; DNA: TGTGCCAGCAGCTTAGGGGACGGAGGAGAAGCTTTCTTT
V: TRBV5-1; size: .; D: .; J: TRBJ1-5; CDR3: CASSEGGDQPQHF; DNA: TGCGCCAGCAGCGAGGGTGGGGATCAGCCCCAGCATTTT
V: TRBV7-8; size: .; D: TRBD2; J: TRBJ2-7; CDR3: CASSPYPRSGRISEQYF; DNA: TGTGCCAGCAGCCCTTACCCGCGGAGCGGGAGAATCAGCGAGCAGTACTTC
V: TRBV19; size: .; D: .; J: TRBJ2-7; CDR3: CASSMGGPREQYF; DNA: TGTGCCAGTAGTATGGGGGGGCCTCGGGAGCAGTACTTC
V: TRBV30; size: few; D: .; J: TRBJ2-7; CDR3: CAWNNPFTSYEQYF; DNA: TGTGCCTGGAATAACCCCTTCACGTCCTACGAGCAGTACTTC
V: TRBV29-1; size: .; D: .; J: TRBJ2-7; CDR3: CSVVYGFAYEQYF; DNA: TGCAGCGTAGTGTACGGTTTTGCCTACGAGCAGTACTTC
V: TRBV5-1; size: .; D: .; J: TRBJ2-6; CDR3: CASSLVGPVAGANVLTF; DNA: TGCGCCAGCAGCTTGGTGGGCCCGGTAGCTGGGGCCAACGTCCTGACTTTC
V: TRBV29-1; size: few; D: .; J: TRBJ1-2; CDR3: CSVTGTKFGYTF; DNA: TGCAGCGTCACGGGGACGAAGTTTGGCTACACCTTC
V: TRBV5-4; size: .; D: .; J: TRBJ1-1; CDR3: CASSFPGPQGTEAFF; DNA: TGTGCCAGCAGCTTTCCGGGACCCCAGGGCACTGAAGCTTTCTTT
V: TRBV29-1; size: .; D: .; J: TRBJ1-2; CDR3: CSVDFRDTRFIDGYTF; DNA: TGCAGCGTTGATTTCCGGGACACCCGCTTCATTGATGGCTACACCTTC
V: TRBV6-4; size: .; D: .; J: TRBJ2-3; CDR3: CASSVEASSTDTQYF; DNA: TGTGCCAGCAGCGTAGAAGCCTCTAGCACAGATACGCAGTATTTT
V: TRBV5-1; size: .; D: TRBD2; J: TRBJ2-7; CDR3: CASSFGLAGESSYEQYF; DNA: TGCGCCAGCAGCTTCGGACTAGCGGGGGAGAGCTCCTACGAGCAGTACTTC
V: TRBV18; size: .; D: .; J: TRBJ2-3; CDR3: CASSLLQEDTQYF; DNA: TGTGCCAGCTCACTCCTACAGGAAGATACGCAGTATTTT
V: TRBV12-5; size: .; D: .; J: TRBJ2-7; CDR3: CASGQGLHEQYF; DNA: TGTGCTAGTGGGCAGGGGTTGCACGAGCAGTACTTC
V: TRBV10-3; size: .; D: TRBD1; J: TRBJ1-3; CDR3: CAAQRSRDRRLNSGNTIYF; DNA: TGTGCCGCCCAAAGATCCCGGGACAGGCGACTCAACTCTGGAAACACCATATATTTT
V: TRBV7-9; size: .; D: .; J: TRBJ2-7; CDR3: CASSPSRATYEQYF; DNA: TGTGCCAGCAGCCCGAGCCGGGCGACCTACGAGCAGTACTTC
V: TRBV30; size: few; D: .; J: TRBJ1-5; CDR3: CAWSSQGGQPQHF; DNA: TGTGCCTGGAGTTCACAGGGAGGACAGCCCCAGCATTTT
V: TRBV5-1; size: .; D: .; J: TRBJ2-7; CDR3: CASSLGGKNYEQYF; DNA: TGCGCCAGCAGCTTGGGGGGGAAGAACTACGAGCAGTACTTC
V: TRBV2; size: once; D: .; J: TRBJ1-2; CDR3: CASGTRGGYGYTF; DNA: TGTGCCAGCGGAACCAGGGGAGGCTATGGCTACACCTTC
V: TRBV5-4; size: .; D: .; J: TRBJ2-5; CDR3: CASSTPAPAEETQYF; DNA: TGTGCCAGCAGCACCCCGGCCCCGGCGGAGGAGACCCAGTACTTC
V: TRBV14; size: .; D: TRBD1; J: TRBJ2-2; CDR3: CATGGQGASGELFF; DNA: TGTGCTACGGGGGGACAGGGTGCCAGCGGGGAGCTGTTTTTT
V: TRBV6-5; size: .; D: TRBD1; J: TRBJ2-7; CDR3: CASSYAAGGWEQYF; DNA: TGTGCCAGTAGTTACGCGGCAGGGGGTTGGGAGCAGTACTTC
V: TRBV9; size: .; D: .; J: TRBJ1-2; CDR3: CASSGGGTAGGYTF; DNA: TGTGCCAGCAGCGGGGGGGGCACGGCTGGGGGCTACACCTTC
V: TRBV7-7; size: .; D: .; J: TRBJ2-6; CDR3: CASSPSPGANVLTF; DNA: TGTGCTAGCAGCCCCTCTCCTGGGGCCAACGTCCTGACTTTC
V: TRBV6-4; size: .; D: TRBD1; J: TRBJ2-3; CDR3: CASSAETGRGDTQYF; DNA: TGTGCCAGCAGTGCCGAGACAGGGAGAGGGGATACGCAGTATTTT
V: TRBV7-9; size: .; D: TRBD1; J: TRBJ1-2; CDR3: CASSLRPGQGAFDGYTF; DNA: TGTGCCAGCAGCTTAAGGCCGGGACAGGGGGCTTTCGATGGCTACACCTTC
V: TRBV4-1; size: .; D: .; J: TRBJ2-1; CDR3: CASSQVRKDTGTRFF; DNA: TGCGCCAGCAGCCAAGTGCGTAAGGACACCGGGACCAGGTTCTTC
V: TRBV6-4; size: .; D: TRBD2; J: TRBJ2-1; CDR3: CASSVGRGRDNEQFF; DNA: TGTGCCAGCAGTGTCGGTCGGGGGAGGGACAATGAGCAGTTCTTC
V: TRBV5-1; size: few; D: .; J: TRBJ2-3; CDR3: CASSLALGAGNTDTQYF; DNA: TGCGCCAGCAGCTTGGCGCTTGGGGCGGGGAACACAGATACGCAGTATTTT
V: TRBV7-9; size: few; D: .; J: TRBJ1-5; CDR3: CASSSVLSVSNQPQHF; DNA: TGTGCCAGCAGCTCGGTCCTTAGCGTTAGCAATCAGCCCCAGCATTTT
V: TRBV2; size: once; D: .; J: TRBJ1-2; CDR3: CASSGALGYGYTF; DNA: TGTGCCAGCAGTGGGGCCCTGGGCTATGGCTACACCTTC
V: TRBV30; size: .; D: TRBD2; J: TRBJ2-1; CDR3: CAWAGLAGGNEQFF; DNA: TGTGCCTGGGCCGGACTAGCGGGAGGGAATGAGCAGTTCTTC
V: TRBV5-4; size: .; D: .; J: TRBJ1-2; CDR3: CASSLGLGVGYGYTF; DNA: TGTGCCAGCAGCTTGGGGTTAGGTGTGGGCTATGGCTACACCTTC
V: TRBV19; size: few; D: .; J: TRBJ1-5; CDR3: CASSTPFQIQGGLYPQHF; DNA: TGTGCCAGTAGTACCCCATTCCAAATTCAGGGTGGTTTGTATCCCCAGCATTTT
V: TRBV4-3; size: .; D: TRBD1; J: TRBJ2-2; CDR3: CASSQSRQGAWELFF; DNA: TGCGCCAGCAGCCAATCGAGACAGGGGGCCTGGGAGCTGTTTTTT
V: TRBV15; size: .; D: TRBD1; J: TRBJ1-4; CDR3: CATSRDSGQGYEKLFF; DNA: TGTGCCACCAGCAGAGATTCGGGACAGGGGTATGAAAAACTGTTTTTT
V: TRBV4-2; size: .; D: TRBD1; J: TRBJ1-1; CDR3: CASSHAGQEAFF; DNA: TGTGCCAGCAGCCATGCGGGACAGGAAGCTTTCTTT
V: TRBV6-1; size: .; D: TRBD2; J: TRBJ2-7; CDR3: CASSEAASGGALEQYF; DNA: TGTGCCAGCAGTGAAGCCGCTAGCGGGGGGGCACTCGAGCAGTACTTC
V: TRBV15; size: .; D: .; J: TRBJ1-1; CDR3: CATSRDEMALEAFF; DNA: TGTGCCACCAGCAGAGATGAAATGGCGCTCGAAGCTTTCTTT
V: TRBV11-2; size: .; D: TRBD2; J: TRBJ2-7; CDR3: CASSFTSGSPRPYEQYF; DNA: TGTGCCAGCAGCTTTACTAGCGGGAGTCCCCGACCCTACGAGCAGTACTTC
V: TRBV9; size: few; D: .; J: TRBJ1-1; CDR3: CASSGRDTTEAFF; DNA: TGTGCCAGCAGCGGACGGGACACCACTGAAGCTTTCTTT
V: TRBV5-1; size: .; D: TRBD1; J: TRBJ1-1; CDR3: CASSLTGVTEAFF; DNA: TGCGCCAGCAGCTTGACAGGGGTCACTGAAGCTTTCTTT